Below, 14 T cell receptor beta chains from the same sample are listed, as sequenced in a study of blood T cell repertoires in COVID-19. Some clones are missing from TCRdb's copy, which holds only in-frame ones; the method was immunoSEQ multiplex PCR. The sample records approximately 250,000 clones, approximately 86% being singletons. What was sequenced was peripheral blood. These receptors were taken from a woman aged 55-70 years who had recovered from COVID-19.

This sequence joins TRBV19 and TRBJ1-1; D not resolved. This CDR3 comprises 18 residues. The V end was cut by 0 bases, the J end by 0 bases, with 17 bases between. Germline CDR1 is LNHDA and CDR2 is SQIVND (reference sequence). As DNA, the CDR3 is TGTGCCAGTAGTATAGATGGTGAGTCTTTTCTTATGAACACTGAAGCTTTCTTT. It yields the protein CASSIDGESFLMNTEAFF.

The rearrangement uses TRBV7-9 and TRBJ1-5, with a possible D match to TRBD1 (6 bases). V lost 5 bases and J 5 bases, leaving 13 bases between the germline ends. Germline V gene data show CDR1 as SEHNR and CDR2 as FQNEAQ (reference sequence). This CDR3 is built from 14 residues. The CDR3 DNA follows: TGTGCCAGCAGCCCCCCCGACAGGTATCAGCCCCAGCATTTT. It codes for CASSPPDRYQPQHF.

V usage is TRBV9 and J usage is TRBJ2-5, with D possibly matching TRBD1 (5 bases). The CDR3 sequence is 15 residues long. With 0 bases removed from V and 1 base from J, the gap between germline ends came to 10 bases. Germline V gives CDR1 SGDLS, CDR2 YYNGEE. CDR3 nucleotide sequence: TGTGCCAGCAGCGTAGCCCCCCAGGGCCAAGAGACCCAGTACTTC. Translated, it gives CASSVAPQGQETQYF.

This clone appeared a single time. V usage is TRBV10-3 and J usage is TRBJ1-4, with 10 positions matching TRBD1. After removal of 5 bases from V and 6 bases from J, the junction contained 9 bases not matched to a gene. Germline loops: CDR1 ENHRY, CDR2 SYGVKD. The CDR3 is made up of 16 amino acids. CDR3 loop: CAISRSSGTGDEKLFF. DNA for the CDR3: TGTGCCATCAGTCGTTCTTCCGGGACAGGGGATGAAAAACTGTTTTTT.

J is TRBJ1-1 and V is TRBV3-1 (or the pseudogene TRBV3-2); D might be TRBD1 (5 bases). This CDR3 contains 11 residues. V was cut by 11 bases and J by 5 bases, with 12 bases left in between. From germline, CDR1 is LGHDT and CDR2 YNNKEL (reference sequence). CDR3 sequence: CAATGETEAFF. CDR3 sequence (DNA): TGTGCCGCAACGGGGGAGACTGAAGCTTTCTTT.

This chain joins TRBV19 and TRBJ2-2, with a weak D call TRBD1 (5 bases). Germline loops: CDR1 LNHDA, CDR2 SQIVND (reference sequence). The V end was cut by 1 base, the J end by 0 bases, with 9 bases between. This CDR3 comprises 16 residues. The CDR3 DNA reads as TGTGCCAGTAGTATAGGGGGCGGAGCGAACACCGGGGAGCTGTTTTTT. This gives the protein CASSIGGGANTGELFF.

The chain joins TRBV5-1 to TRBJ2-1; weak D call: TRBD2 (7 bases). This CDR3 is built from 17 residues. V gave up 6 bases and J gave up 1 base, with 20 bases separating them. Germline loops: CDR1 SGHRS, CDR2 YFSETQ. Here the CDR3 DNA reads TGCGCCAGCACCGCGGGGGCCAACCAACCTTCCTACAATGAGCAGTTCTTC. Its translation is CASTAGANQPSYNEQFF.

CDR3 sequence (DNA): TGTGCCAGCAGCGAGGGCGGTGGCGAGGGTTTCTTT. The encoded protein is CASSEGGGEGFF. The chain has TRBV7-3 and TRBJ1-1; D unresolved. V lost 5 bases, J lost 13 bases, and 17 bases lay in between. Germline-derived CDR1 and CDR2 are SGHTA and FQGTGA. CDR3 size: 12 residues. The complete variable domain, with remaining parts taken from reference TRBV7-3 and TRBJ1-1, reads GAGVSQTPSNKVTEKGKYVELRCDPISGHTALYWYRQSLGQGPEFLIYFQGTGAADDSGLPNDRFFAVRPEGSVSTLKIQRTERGDSAVYLCASSEGGGEGFFGQGTRLTVV.

The sample holds one count of this clone. The gene calls are TRBV4-1 and TRBJ1-5; 9 bases are a match to TRBD1. The CDR3 is 18 residues long. Germline V lookup: CDR1 MGHRA, CDR2 YSYEKL. The J segment lost 5 bases and the V segment lost 3 bases, leaving 14 bases of the junction unmatched. CDR3 coding DNA: TGCGCCAGCAGCCACCCCGCTACGGGACAGGGAGACGATCAGCCCCAGCATTTT. As protein: CASSHPATGQGDDQPQHF.

V usage is TRBV2 and J usage is TRBJ2-6; D perhaps matches TRBD1 (6 bases). V lost 5 bases, J lost 4 bases, and 9 bases lay in between. The germline V gene encodes CDR1 SNHLY and CDR2 FYNNEI. CDR3 size: 14 residues. The CDR3 loop is CASSWTDGANVLTF. CDR3 coding DNA: TGTGCCAGCAGTTGGACAGACGGGGCCAACGTCCTGACTTTC.

The J gene is TRBJ2-7, the V gene TRBV5-4; 9 bases line up with TRBD2. The CDR3 runs 16 residues. The V gene's germline CDR1 is SGHNT and CDR2 YYREEE (reference sequence). V was pared by 0 bases and J by 2 bases, with 6 bases of the junction left unmatched. For the CDR3, the DNA is TGTGCCAGCAGCTTGGCCGTTGCTAGCGGGACCTACGAGCAGTACTTC. It specifies CASSLAVASGTYEQYF. The full variable domain, rest sourced from reference TRBV5-4 and TRBJ2-7, is ETGVTQSPTHLIKTRGQQVTLRCSSQSGHNTVSWYQQALGQGPQFIFQYYREEENGRGNFPPRFSGLQFPNYSSELNVNALELDDSALYLCASSLAVASGTYEQYFGPGTRLTVT.

The chain recombines TRBV2 with TRBJ1-5, with D possibly being TRBD1 (6 bases). The CDR3 consists of 13 residues. Germline values: CDR1 SNHLY, CDR2 FYNNEI. V was trimmed by 7 bases and J by 5 bases, leaving 12 bases between them. The CDR3 bases are TGTGCCAGCAACCAGGGGCCCGATCAGCCCCAGCATTTT. This gives the protein CASNQGPDQPQHF.

J is TRBJ2-2 and V is TRBV19; TRBD2 might be the D (6 bases). V was pared by 3 bases and J by 1 base, with 6 bases between. The germline V gene has CDR1 LNHDA and CDR2 SQIVND (reference sequence). CDR3 size: 14 residues. As DNA, the CDR3 is TGTGCCAGTAGTATCGGGGGGAACACCGGGGAGCTGTTTTTT. It specifies CASSIGGNTGELFF.

The V gene is TRBV5-4, the J gene TRBJ2-1; D remains ambiguous. V shed 5 bases and J shed 4 bases, with 4 bases lying between them. Germline V gives CDR1 SGHNT, CDR2 YYREEE (reference sequence). The CDR3 contains 11 residues. The CDR3 nucleotides are TGTGCCAGCAGATATTACAATGAGCAGTTCTTC. It translates to CASRYYNEQFF.